The next 25 T cell receptor beta chains were all read from a single sample in a study of cytomegalovirus exposure and HLA in healthy donors. A multiplex PCR was run with 60 Vbeta primers and 13 Jbeta primers. Repertoires were generated with immunoSEQ multiplex PCR, while TCRdb's copy carries only in-frame clones and drops some. This table has about 120,000 clones, roughly 70% appearing once. The sequenced material came from PBMCs. Receptors were obtained from a woman aged 25 to 39 in good health and CMV-seronegative.

The rearrangement joins TRBV5-6 to TRBJ1-5, with TRBD1 matching 7 bases. The CDR3 extends over 16 amino acids. Germline trimming cut 3 bases from V and 0 bases from J; bases unmatched to any gene: 6. Germline-derived CDR1 and CDR2 are SGHDT and YYEEEE. This CDR3 reads CASSSHRGFSNQPQHF. The CDR3 nucleotides are TGTGCCAGCAGCTCACACAGGGGATTTAGCAATCAGCCCCAGCATTTT.

This chain uses TRBV6-5 with TRBJ1-2; 7 bases map to TRBD1. The ends lost 4 bases at V and 4 bases at J; junction bases unmatched: 9. The CDR3 is made up of 15 amino acids. CDR1 MNHEY and CDR2 SVGAGI come from the germline V gene. CDR3 coding DNA: TGTGCCAGCAGTTCCCTGACAGGGCGAAGCTATGGCTACACCTTC. Amino acid sequence: CASSSLTGRSYGYTF.

The CDR3 here is CASSLAPANFQETQYF. As DNA, the CDR3 is TGCGCCAGCAGCTTGGCTCCTGCTAACTTCCAAGAGACCCAGTACTTC. This chain joins TRBV5-1 and TRBJ2-5; no definite D call. Germline-derived CDR1 and CDR2 are SGHRS and YFSETQ. V shed 0 bases and J shed 1 base, with 13 bases lying between them. The CDR3 sequence is 16 residues long.

The rearrangement links TRBV5-1 to TRBJ2-1, with D perhaps TRBD1 (6 bases). Germline values: CDR1 SGHRS, CDR2 YFSETQ. Trimming pared 2 bases from V and 0 bases from J, leaving 12 bases between. The CDR3 contains 16 residues. This CDR3 reads CASSLQGRSSYNEQFF. CDR3 coding DNA: TGCGCCAGCAGCTTACAGGGTAGGAGCTCCTACAATGAGCAGTTCTTC.

This clone appeared a few times. V is TRBV28 and J is TRBJ1-4, with 7 positions matching TRBD1. The CDR3 sequence is 15 residues long. V lost 5 bases to trimming and J lost 4 bases; unmatched junction nucleotides: 7. Germline CDR1 and CDR2: MDHEN and SYDVKM. Here the CDR3 reads CASSQGGGNNEKLFF. CDR3 bases: TGTGCCAGCAGTCAGGGGGGCGGGAATAATGAAAAACTGTTTTTT.

This chain links TRBV30 with TRBJ1-2, with TRBD1 matching 7 bases. J gave up 4 bases and V 6 bases, and 17 bases lay outside the gene matches. Per the germline V gene, CDR1 is GTSNPN and CDR2 is SVGIG (reference sequence). The CDR3 has 16 residues. In DNA form, the CDR3 reads TGTGCCTGCCTCCCTCGGCAGACAGGGCTTTTCTATGGCTACACCTTC. Its translation is CACLPRQTGLFYGYTF.

This rearrangement joins TRBV5-1 to TRBJ1-5; D possibly corresponds to TRBD1 (6 bases). The ends were cut back, 0 bases at V and 7 bases at J, with 8 bases in the middle. Looked up from germline, CDR1 is SGHRS and CDR2 is YFSETQ. The CDR3 is made up of 13 amino acids. The CDR3 sequence is CASSLAGEQPQHF. The CDR3 nucleotides are TGCGCCAGCAGCTTGGCAGGGGAACAGCCCCAGCATTTT.

The chain employs TRBV15 and TRBJ1-3; D unresolved. CDR1 is LNHNV, CDR2 YYDKDF, per germline (reference sequence). The length of the CDR3 is 16 residues. V lost 1 base, J lost 2 bases, and 12 bases lay in between. The CDR3 reads CATSRGGQLAGNTIYF. The CDR3 DNA follows: TGTGCCACCAGCAGAGGCGGGCAACTTGCTGGAAACACCATATATTTT.

The rearrangement uses TRBV5-6 and TRBJ2-4; 13 nucleotides align to TRBD2. The CDR3 has 18 amino acids. CDR1 SGHDT and CDR2 YYEEEE come from the germline V gene. J was trimmed by 2 bases and V by 2 bases; bases with no gene match: 7. CDR3 DNA: TGTGCCAGCAGCTTACGGACTAGCGGGAGCTTTCCCAAAAACATTCAGTACTTC. Its translation: CASSLRTSGSFPKNIQYF. The full variable domain, in which reference TRBV5-6 and TRBJ2-4 provide the parts outside the CDR3, is DAGVTQSPTHLIKTRGQQVTLRCSPKSGHDTVSWYQQALGQGPQFIFQYYEEEERQRGNFPDRFSGHQFPNYSSELNVNALLLGDSALYLCASSLRTSGSFPKNIQYFGAGTRLSVL.

The V call is TRBV27, the J call TRBJ2-7; 10 bases match TRBD1. This CDR3 contains 16 residues. In germline, CDR1 is MNHEY, CDR2 SMNVEV (reference sequence). Unmatched junction bases numbered 8, after V lost 4 bases and J lost 2 bases. The chain's CDR3 is CASSSPGQGTPYEQYF. As DNA, the CDR3 is TGTGCCAGCAGTTCACCGGGACAGGGGACCCCCTACGAGCAGTACTTC.

The chain couples TRBV5-1 to TRBJ2-7; 8 bases fit TRBD2. V gave up 4 bases and J gave up 5 bases; unmatched junction bases: 14. The CDR3 totals 16 residues. Germline V CDR1 and CDR2: SGHRS, YFSETQ. The CDR3 loop is CASSVLAGGPANEQYF. As DNA, the CDR3 is TGCGCCAGCAGCGTCCTAGCGGGTGGCCCCGCCAACGAGCAGTACTTC.

This clone has more than one count but fewer than ten. This rearrangement joins TRBV30 to TRBJ1-5; a weak D match, TRBD1 (5 bases). Trimming shortened V by 0 bases and J by 6 bases, and 12 bases separated the two germline ends. Germline CDR1 reads GTSNPN; CDR2 reads SVGIG (reference sequence). This CDR3 spans 14 amino acids. The CDR3 region is CAWSVGRESQPQHF. For the CDR3, the DNA is TGTGCCTGGAGTGTAGGCAGGGAAAGTCAGCCCCAGCATTTT.

This clone is a singleton in its sample. The chain carries TRBV6-1 and TRBJ1-2, with 7 bases lining up with TRBD1. Germline CDR1 and CDR2: MNHNS and SASEGT. The J segment lost 3 bases and the V segment lost 4 bases, leaving 5 bases of the junction unmatched. CDR3 length equals 14 residues. In DNA form, the CDR3 reads TGTGCCAGCAGTGGAATTCAGGGGGACTATGGCTACACCTTC. Translated: CASSGIQGDYGYTF.

This clone came up once. The chain links TRBV28 to TRBJ1-3; the D gene is possibly TRBD1 (5 bases). CDR1 MDHEN and CDR2 SYDVKM come from the germline V gene. Trimming pared 2 bases from V and 4 bases from J, leaving 6 bases between. The CDR3 sequence is 13 residues long. The CDR3 DNA reads TGTGCCAGCAGTTTAGGGGCCGGAAACACCATATATTTT. This gives the protein CASSLGAGNTIYF.

The chain carries TRBV7-2 and TRBJ2-3; 12 bases line up with TRBD2. The trim removed 5 bases at V and 8 bases at J, leaving 11 bases unmatched. In germline, CDR1 is SGHTA, CDR2 FQGNSA. This CDR3 region has 16 residues. This chain's CDR3 is CASSIQLAGGLATQYF. As DNA, the CDR3 is TGTGCCAGCAGCATTCAACTAGCGGGAGGATTGGCTACGCAGTATTTT.

In this sample, this clone turned up once. The chain combines TRBV4-1 with TRBJ2-5, with 8 bases identical to TRBD1. From germline, CDR1 is MGHRA and CDR2 YSYEKL. This CDR3 spans 15 amino acids. Losses at the gene ends were 0 bases for V and 5 bases for J; bases not matched to a gene: 5. The CDR3 DNA reads as TGCGCCAGCAGCCAAGAGCTCAGGGGGCAGGAGACCCAGTACTTC. Amino acid sequence: CASSQELRGQETQYF.

The chain links TRBV2 to TRBJ1-2; 7 positions match TRBD1. Germline assignment: CDR1 SNHLY and CDR2 FYNNEI. The CDR3 sequence is 12 residues long. J was trimmed by 8 bases and V by 7 bases; bases with no gene match: 7. The CDR3 is CASNHRGEGYTF. The CDR3 bases are TGTGCCAGCAACCACAGGGGTGAAGGCTACACCTTC.

V is TRBV19 and J is TRBJ1-5; the match to TRBD1 covers 7 bases. The V and J ends lost 3 bases and 0 bases, in that order; junction bases with no gene match: 17. From germline, CDR1 is LNHDA and CDR2 SQIVND (reference sequence). CDR3 length: 20 residues. The CDR3 coding sequence is TGTGCCAGTAGTATTCGGGGCGACGGCAGGGGGAAAATTAGCAATCAGCCCCAGCATTTT. This translates into CASSIRGDGRGKISNQPQHF.

Many counts were recorded for this clone. The chain carries TRBV5-4 and TRBJ1-1, with 7 bases identical to TRBD1. CDR1 and CDR2 from the germline V gene are SGHNT and YYREEE (reference sequence). The junction had 3 bases not matched to a gene; V was cut back by 3 bases and J by 1 base. This CDR3 has 14 amino acids. CDR3 loop: CASSWDRSNTEAFF. The CDR3 nucleotides are TGTGCCAGCAGCTGGGACAGATCGAACACTGAAGCTTTCTTT.

This clone was picked up a small number of times. The chain couples TRBV7-2 to TRBJ2-7; D is undetermined. V was pared by 5 bases and J by 0 bases, with 17 bases between. The V gene's germline CDR1 is SGHTA and CDR2 FQGNSA. CDR3 length: 16 residues. CDR3: CASSKGASVGSYEQYF. The CDR3 bases are TGTGCCAGCAGCAAAGGCGCGAGCGTGGGCTCCTACGAGCAGTACTTC.

This clone was counted a single time. V gene TRBV5-1 combines with J gene TRBJ1-1; 7 positions agree with TRBD1. The germline V gene encodes CDR1 SGHRS and CDR2 YFSETQ. The V and J ends lost 4 bases and 7 bases, in that order; junction bases with no gene match: 4. This CDR3 contains 12 residues. CDR3 sequence (DNA): TGCGCCAGCAGCGGAGGGACAGTTGAAGCTTTCTTT. Amino acids: CASSGGTVEAFF.

The chain links TRBV6-5 to TRBJ1-5, with TRBD1 identical over 8 bases. CDR1 is MNHEY and CDR2 is SVGAGI in the germline V gene. Germline trimming cut 2 bases from V and 4 bases from J; bases unmatched to any gene: 4. CDR3 length: 15 amino acids. CDR3 loop: CASSYTRTGNQPQHF. CDR3 bases: TGTGCCAGCAGTTACACCAGGACAGGGAATCAGCCCCAGCATTTT.

This rearrangement joins TRBV30 to TRBJ1-3; possible D gene TRBD1, 5 bases. The CDR3 contains 14 residues. Trimming removed 2 bases from V and 2 bases from J, with 10 bases in between. Germline V gives CDR1 GTSNPN, CDR2 SVGIG (reference sequence). The DNA for the CDR3 is TGTGCCTGGAGTCGGGGGAGGGCTGGAAACACCATATATTTT. Protein product: CAWSRGRAGNTIYF.

There are a few counts of this clone. DNA of the CDR3: TGTGCCAGCAGTTACTCGCGTACAGGGATTGAAGCTTTCTTT. It encodes CASSYSRTGIEAFF. This sequence joins TRBV6-5 and TRBJ1-1; weak D call: TRBD1 (6 bases). V dropped 0 bases and J dropped 7 bases, with 12 bases sitting between them. CDR1 is MNHEY, CDR2 SVGAGI, per germline. The CDR3 has 14 residues.

This chain joins TRBV6-1 and TRBJ1-2; 8 bases align to TRBD1. The CDR3 spans 12 residues. V gave up 7 bases and J gave up 6 bases; unmatched junction bases: 4. CDR1 and CDR2 from the germline V gene are MNHNS and SASEGT. CDR3 DNA sequence: TGTGCCAGCAATTACAGGGGGAATGGCTACACCTTC. Its translation is CASNYRGNGYTF.